This T cell receptor (beta chain) was sequenced during a study of T cell responses to AZD1222 COVID-19 vaccine. Looking at the study overall: Second doses were pooled across both intervals (about 4 or about 12 weeks). Study-wide points: White British donors predominated, females outnumbered males, and clonal diversity was possibly underestimated. At baseline, just five to seven AZD1222 recipients tested seropositive.

Losses at the gene ends were 7 bases for V and 6 bases for J; bases not matched to a gene: 15. Germline CDR1 and CDR2: LGHDT and YNNKEL (reference sequence). This CDR3 is 16 amino acids long. On this clone itself: Its antigen is still unknown.

Only in-frame clones appear in the TCRdb table, and some are missing; sequencing was by immunoSEQ multiplex PCR. This sample has over 100,000 clones, with 90% found just once. This TCR was sampled from an adult in good health. The sample in question was peripheral blood, obtained on day 0 of AZD1222 vaccination. This chain uses TRBV3-1 (or the pseudogene TRBV3-2) with TRBJ1-5; 7 bases fit TRBD1. The CDR3, as DNA: TGTGCCAGCACCCTGACAGGGCGGTCCTCCCTTCAGCCCCAGCATTTT. This sequence encodes CASTLTGRSSLQPQHF.